Listed below are T cell receptor beta chains from one sample, sequenced in a study of identical twins. TCRdb itself ran the 5' RACE reads through MiXCR, one entry per CDR3 protein. The sample holds fewer than 350,000 distinct CDR3 sequences, approximately 8.5% seen once. This same sample was also part of a study on yellow fever vaccine responses in identical twins.

Sequences were obtained from memory (CD45RO+) T cells sorted from blood. The source of these receptors is a woman aged 18 to 35 in good health. Both conserved end residues are part of each CDR3. The D gene is left open where the match is weak.

cdr3_aa: CATGIGETQYF; d_call: NA; v_call: TRBV15
cdr3_aa: CASSQEWDAYGYTF; d_call: NA; v_call: TRBV3-1
cdr3_aa: CASSPRHGTGGDTQYF; d_call: TRBD1; v_call: TRBV3-1
cdr3_aa: CASSEGGGPETQYF; d_call: NA; v_call: TRBV10-2
cdr3_aa: CASSLGLAGRSTYEQYF; d_call: TRBD2; v_call: TRBV5-1
cdr3_aa: CASSPRRGANEQFF; d_call: NA; v_call: TRBV10-1
cdr3_aa: CATSTSLAGGQETQYF; d_call: TRBD2; v_call: TRBV15
cdr3_aa: CASSPPRMGANVLTF; d_call: NA; v_call: TRBV4-1
cdr3_aa: CASRPDRTEKLFF; d_call: NA; v_call: TRBV6-1
cdr3_aa: CASRTLAGGQYNEQFF; d_call: TRBD2; v_call: TRBV27
cdr3_aa: CASSESFAGRNIQYF; d_call: NA; v_call: TRBV25-1
cdr3_aa: CASSESVWSSNQPQHF; d_call: NA; v_call: TRBV2
cdr3_aa: CATSNGGQETQYF; d_call: TRBD2; v_call: TRBV10-3
cdr3_aa: CASSSSGGATKNIQYF; d_call: TRBD2; v_call: TRBV2
cdr3_aa: CSARAGSLGNQPQHF; d_call: NA; v_call: TRBV20-1
cdr3_aa: CSASYLSSGNTIYF; d_call: NA; v_call: TRBV20-1
cdr3_aa: CASRGSGTPYNEQFF; d_call: TRBD2; v_call: TRBV5-5
cdr3_aa: CASSAGLDYNEQFF; d_call: TRBD2; v_call: TRBV6-1
cdr3_aa: CSGQGLGTEAFF; d_call: TRBD1; v_call: TRBV29-1
cdr3_aa: CASSLGSGDRGGNEQFF; d_call: TRBD1; v_call: TRBV7-9
cdr3_aa: CASSQEPRVYEQYF; d_call: NA; v_call: TRBV3-1
cdr3_aa: CATSDTKRGGSYNEQFF; d_call: TRBD2; v_call: TRBV24-1
cdr3_aa: CASNSGTDNSPLHF; d_call: TRBD1; v_call: TRBV27
cdr3_aa: CASSPDRGASYEQYF; d_call: TRBD1; v_call: TRBV11-1